The clone carrying this T cell receptor (beta chain) has more than one count but fewer than ten. The source of the sample is a study of T-cell reconstitution after alpha-beta-depleted transplantation in children. It was with unique molecular identifiers that the TCRbeta library was prepared. TCRdb reanalysed the PCR reads using MiXCR and keeps one entry per CDR3 protein. The table has 450,000 to 550,000 distinct CDR3 sequences, 10% to 12% seen once. Germline V gene sequence: CDR1 SGHDT, CDR2 YYEEEE. The CDR3 totals 13 residues. V shed 2 bases and J shed 15 bases, with 18 bases lying between them. Sequenced material: PBMCs, mostly from graft donor cells, taken 180 days after TCRalphabeta/CD19-depleted stem cell transplant. This sequence originates from a female patient between 2 and 10 years old who had a stem cell transplant for aplastic anemia, so the T cells may come from the graft donor. V gene TRBV5-6 combines with J gene TRBJ2-1; D may be TRBD2 (5 bases). CDR3: CASSLPRGGELFF. The DNA for the CDR3 is TGTGCCAGCAGCTTACCCCGGGGTGGGGAGTTGTTCTTC.